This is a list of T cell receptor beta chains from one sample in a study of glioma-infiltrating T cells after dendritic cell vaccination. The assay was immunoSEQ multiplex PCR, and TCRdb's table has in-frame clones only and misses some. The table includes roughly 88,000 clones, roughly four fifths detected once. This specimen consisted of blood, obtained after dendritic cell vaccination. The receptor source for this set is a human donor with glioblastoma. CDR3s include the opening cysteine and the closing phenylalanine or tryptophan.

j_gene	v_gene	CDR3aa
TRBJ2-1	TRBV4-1	CASRRGQGASNEQFF
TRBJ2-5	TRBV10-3	CAISESEAETQYF
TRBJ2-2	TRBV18	CASSPRQDSSGELFF
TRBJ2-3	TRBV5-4	CASSLNLQGRDTQYF
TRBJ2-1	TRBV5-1	CASSFGGQYNEQFF
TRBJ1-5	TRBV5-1	CASRGEAHQPQHF
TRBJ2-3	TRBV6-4	CASSEGQATDTQYF
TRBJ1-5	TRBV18	CASSPAGHQPQHF
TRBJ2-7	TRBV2	CASSVNSGGPYEQYF
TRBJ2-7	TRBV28	CASRRTDSSYEQYF
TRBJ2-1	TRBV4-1	CASSPSSGGGNEQFF
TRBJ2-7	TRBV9	CASSPQTGRHEQYF
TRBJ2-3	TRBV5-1	CASAPGGIDTQYF
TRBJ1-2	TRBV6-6	CASTPQGTYGYTF
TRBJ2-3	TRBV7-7	CASSPTGASTDTQYF
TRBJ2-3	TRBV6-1	CASSDRTSGRSRDTQYF
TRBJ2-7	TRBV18	CASSPPIQDRSYEQYF
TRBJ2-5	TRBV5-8	CASSGKVVTGETQYF
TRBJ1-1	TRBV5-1	CASSLARALNTEAFF
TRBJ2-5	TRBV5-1	CASSFGETQYF
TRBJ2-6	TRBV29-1	CSVGVGANVLTF
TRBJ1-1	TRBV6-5	CASSYSAGGVGTEAFF
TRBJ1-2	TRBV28	CASSTPPPGQGAYGYTF
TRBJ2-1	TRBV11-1	CASSLRRNEQFF
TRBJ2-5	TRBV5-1	CASSFTSGSSGETQYF
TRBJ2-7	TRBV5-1	CASSLYSSYEQYF
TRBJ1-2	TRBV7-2	CASSLGQGNYGYTF
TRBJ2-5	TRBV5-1	CASSLRQGRNQETQYF
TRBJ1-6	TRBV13	CASSSWKGGSEDSPLHF
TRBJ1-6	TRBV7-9	CASSLAAGHSPLHF
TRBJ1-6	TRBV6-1	CASSATVSYNSPLHF
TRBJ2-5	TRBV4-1	CASSRLNGETQYF
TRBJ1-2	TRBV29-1	CSVHAPLEEGGYTF
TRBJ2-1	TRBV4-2	CASSHRRVGGSYNEQFF
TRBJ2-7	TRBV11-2	CASSSRPRGKQYF
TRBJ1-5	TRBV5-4	CASSLGGGGQGFVQPQHF
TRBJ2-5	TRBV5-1	CASSGGTQGETQYF
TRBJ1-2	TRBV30	CAWHQGTPDLRGYTF
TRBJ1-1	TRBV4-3	CASRGLIRNTEAFF
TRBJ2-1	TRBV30	CAWSSGALFF
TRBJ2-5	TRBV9	CASSVVDSSQETQYF
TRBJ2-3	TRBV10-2	CASSEGTSGSRTDTQYF
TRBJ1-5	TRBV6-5	CASSPQRRQPQHF
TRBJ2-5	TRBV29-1	CSVGASGGETQYF
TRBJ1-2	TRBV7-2	CASSLSFTGGHGYTF
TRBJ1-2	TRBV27	CASSFRGFGYTF
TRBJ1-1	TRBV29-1	CSVAGRVNTEAFF
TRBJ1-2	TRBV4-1	CASSQTGTGGKYGYTF
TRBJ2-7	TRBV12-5	CASGGGTGAYEQYF
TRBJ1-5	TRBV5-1	CASSPAGERNQPQHF
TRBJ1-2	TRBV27	CASSLSYRGGNYGYTF